The 10 T cell receptor beta chains in this list originate from one sample, sequenced in a study of blood T cell repertoires in COVID-19. Assay: immunoSEQ multiplex PCR; the TCRdb copy retains only in-frame clones and omits some. Of some 160,000 clones listed, roughly 88% are singletons. Sequenced input: PBMCs or T cells enriched from blood (not recorded which). The receptor set was obtained from a woman in her fifties or sixties who had recovered from COVID-19.

The chain links TRBV27 to TRBJ2-4, with D possibly matching TRBD2 (5 bases). The CDR3 spans 15 residues. The V gene's germline CDR1 is MNHEY and CDR2 SMNVEV (reference sequence). V was pared by 4 bases and J by 0 bases, with 10 bases between. The chain's CDR3 is CASSSRDIAKNIQYF. The DNA for the CDR3 is TGTGCCAGCAGTTCCCGGGATATAGCCAAAAACATTCAGTACTTC.

V gene TRBV5-1 combines with J gene TRBJ1-4; D call uncertain. Trimming left V 0 bases short and J 3 bases short, with 6 bases between. CDR3 length: 14 residues. Germline CDR1 SGHRS, CDR2 YFSETQ. The CDR3 loop reads CASSLGAPNEKLFF. The CDR3 bases are TGCGCCAGCAGCTTGGGCGCTCCTAATGAAAAACTGTTTTTT. Full variable domain (rest looked up from reference TRBV5-1 and TRBJ1-4): KAGVTQTPRYLIKTRGQQVTLSCSPISGHRSVSWYQQTPGQGLQFLFEYFSETQRNKGNFPGRFSGRQFSNSRSEMNVSTLELGDSALYLCASSLGAPNEKLFFGSGTQLSVL.

J is TRBJ1-6 and V is TRBV12-3 or TRBV12-4; D is perhaps TRBD1 (5 bases). This CDR3 has 12 amino acids. Trimming took 6 bases from V and 8 from J, leaving 8 bases between them. The CDR3 protein is CASSTTDSPLHF. The CDR3 nucleotides read TGTGCCAGCAGCACGACAGATTCACCCCTCCACTTT.

The rearrangement joins TRBV24-1 to TRBJ2-7, with TRBD2 as a possible D gene (6 bases). Deletions cut 9 bases from V and 3 bases from J, with 20 bases between. The CDR3 has 15 amino acids. The germline CDR1 and CDR2 sequences are KGHDR and SFDVKD. The CDR3 DNA sequence: TGTGCCACCTCCCAAGGAGGGTCCCCCAACTACGAGCAGTACTTC. Translated, it gives CATSQGGSPNYEQYF.

This chain links TRBV5-4 with TRBJ1-6, with D hard to call. V lost 4 bases to trimming and J lost 5 bases, with 10 bases between them. This CDR3 is 14 amino acids long. Germline loops: CDR1 SGHNT, CDR2 YYREEE (reference sequence). The CDR3 DNA sequence: TGTGCCAGCAGCCGGGAACTTAATAATTCACCCCTCCACTTT. Encoded protein: CASSRELNNSPLHF.

CDR3 sequence reads: CASSLAQGASPLHF. The DNA for the CDR3 is TGTGCCAGCAGCTTGGCACAGGGGGCTTCACCCCTCCACTTT. V usage is TRBV5-4 and J usage is TRBJ1-6, with TRBD1 matching over 9 bases. Germline V gene lookup returns CDR1 SGHNT and CDR2 YYREEE (reference sequence). The trim removed 0 bases at V and 9 bases at J, leaving 1 base unmatched. This CDR3 comprises 14 residues.

This chain joins TRBV7-9 and TRBJ1-2; weak D call: TRBD1 (6 bases). The CDR3 loop spans 18 amino acids. V was trimmed by 4 bases and J by 3 bases, leaving 24 bases between them. Germline CDR1 reads SEHNR; CDR2 reads FQNEAQ (reference sequence). DNA of the CDR3: TGTGCCAGCAGCTCCGCGACGGGGGGCGAAGTCTCCGACTATGGCTACACCTTC. This encodes CASSSATGGEVSDYGYTF.

This chain joins TRBV12-3 or TRBV12-4 and TRBJ1-5; D ambiguous. This CDR3 contains 12 residues. V lost 5 bases and J 3 bases, leaving 5 bases between the germline ends. CDR3 sequence (DNA): TGTGCCAGCAGTCGTCCCAATCAGCCCCAGCATTTT. It translates to CASSRPNQPQHF.

This rearrangement joins TRBV19 to TRBJ2-4; 11 bases are a match to TRBD1. The V segment lost 0 bases and the J segment 8 bases; nucleotides outside the gene matches: 6. Germline V CDR1 and CDR2: LNHDA, SQIVND (reference sequence). The CDR3 is made up of 16 amino acids. The CDR3 protein is CASSIEPGQGDDIQYF. Here the CDR3 DNA reads TGTGCCAGTAGTATAGAGCCGGGACAGGGGGATGACATTCAGTACTTC.

V usage is TRBV2 and J usage is TRBJ1-1; D might be TRBD1 (5 bases). Germline V lookup: CDR1 SNHLY, CDR2 FYNNEI. Trimming stripped 4 bases from V and 1 base from J, with 10 bases between. This CDR3 contains 14 residues. This chain's CDR3 is CASSGQGGNTEAFF. CDR3 DNA sequence: TGTGCCAGCAGTGGGCAGGGAGGGAACACTGAAGCTTTCTTT.